The clone carrying this T cell receptor beta chain was detected ten times or more. Its antigen remains unknown. Over 18 months of follow-up, stable hyperthyroidism required that no ophthalmopathy appear. Patients were left out if they had other autoimmune diseases, uncontrolled infections, pregnancy or lactation. These data originate in a study of Graves' ophthalmopathy and Graves' hyperthyroidism. Study-level findings and limits: For predicting ophthalmopathy progression, the model had about 64% sensitivity and roughly 72% specificity.

The CDR3 spans 14 residues. V shed 3 bases and J shed 4 bases, with 12 bases lying between them. Amplification from RNA transcripts yielded the TCR beta CDR3 regions. First-round RT-PCR employed HTBI primers, with a second-round multiplex PCR after it. Using its own MiXCR run on the multiplex PCR reads, TCRdb lists one record per CDR3 protein. Here the sample spans roughly 410,000 distinct CDR3 sequences, approximately 15% being singletons. The receptor comes from a woman between 18 and 29 years old with stable Graves' hyperthyroidism. The sample taken for sequencing was peripheral blood. This chain links TRBV12-3 or TRBV12-4 with TRBJ1-2, with D possibly being TRBD1 (6 bases). CDR3 in DNA: TGTGCCAGCAGTTTCGGCAGGGGAACCTATGGCTACACCTTC. Its translation: CASSFGRGTYGYTF.